A single sample gave rise to the 2 T cell receptor beta chains below, sequenced in a study of cytomegalovirus exposure and HLA in healthy donors. The PCR was carried out with 60 Vbeta primers and 13 Jbeta primers. The repertoire was sequenced with immunoSEQ multiplex PCR; TCRdb's copy has only in-frame clones and lacks some. This sample's table reports 70,000 to 90,000 clones. The specimen sequenced was PBMCs. The receptors stem from a man aged 18 to 29 in good health and CMV-seropositive.

The rearrangement links TRBV19 to TRBJ2-3, with a weak D call TRBD1 (6 bases). V was cut by 6 bases and J by 1 base, with 14 bases left in between. The CDR3 totals 15 residues. Germline assignment: CDR1 LNHDA and CDR2 SQIVND (reference sequence). The CDR3 loop is CASRTGSRGTDTQYF. CDR3 in DNA: TGTGCCAGTAGAACAGGGAGTAGAGGCACAGATACGCAGTATTTT.

Remarks on this clone: A read error may account for a junction end that differs from germline. The rearrangement links TRBV6-6 to TRBJ2-7; tentative D call: TRBD1 (6 bases). The CDR3 runs to 14 residues. Germline lookup yields CDR1 MNHNY and CDR2 SVGAGI (reference sequence). This CDR3 reads CASSTLRDTSFFDF. The CDR3 coding sequence is TGTGCCAGCAGTACGTTACGGGACACGTCTTTTTTTGACTTC.